The T cell receptor beta chain under discussion was sequenced for a study of blood T cell repertoires in COVID-19. Those who participated ranged in age from roughly 18 to 89 years and resided in about 24 US areas. Researchers sorted participants into cohorts using their self-reported clinical history. What the recovered Cohort 3 donors had was two negative PCRs, clearance, or symptom resolution. Sequencing was performed with immunoSEQ multiplex PCR; in TCRdb, only in-frame clones are kept and a portion is missing. The table records about 140,000 clones, approximately 79% of them present only once. The CDR3 runs to 14 residues. CDR1 is SGHRS and CDR2 is YFSETQ in the germline V gene. V shed 7 bases and J shed 2 bases, with 15 bases lying between them.

The sequenced sample consisted of PBMCs or T cells enriched from blood (not recorded which). The TCR was taken from a woman in her fifties or sixties who had recovered from COVID-19. The chain uses TRBV5-1 and TRBJ2-5; D perhaps matches TRBD2 (6 bases). CDR3 loop: CASHPGRGQETQYF. CDR3 coding DNA: TGCGCCAGCCACCCGGGGCGGGGACAAGAGACCCAGTACTTC.